Given below is one T cell receptor (beta chain) in context. The data were obtained in a study of blood T cell repertoires in COVID-19. Study-level information: Donors in the United States, Italy and Spain gave samples during acute or convalescent COVID-19. In each case, the material was cDNA or gDNA derived from T cells, B-cell-depleted T cells, or PBMCs.

As originally analysed: From reference gene primer amplification, estimates of nucleated cell counts were derived. Assay: immunoSEQ multiplex PCR; the TCRdb copy retains only in-frame clones and omits some. V and J calls and clone size follow that table, whereas D and trimming were derived from the DNA. The sample lists about 170,000 clones, roughly 79% occurring once. CDR1 is MNHEY, CDR2 SVGEGT, per germline. CDR3 length: 15 residues. The V and J ends lost 0 bases and 2 bases, in that order; junction bases with no gene match: 1. The rearrangement uses TRBV6-2 or TRBV6-3 and TRBJ1-2; 9 nucleotides line up with TRBD1. The receptor's source is a woman of 80 years or more with acute or convalescent COVID-19. Sequenced input: peripheral blood. The CDR3 DNA is TGTGCCAGCAGTTACTCCGGGACAGGGAACTATGGCTACACCTTC. It encodes CASSYSGTGNYGYTF.